Only one count was recorded for the clone carrying this T cell receptor beta chain. Its antigen is unidentified. This sample stems from a study of shared clonotypes between healthy human individuals. Findings and limits, study-wide: Specimens sampled were limited to blood, with tissue repertoires likely differing. Of the naive CD4 clonotypes, approximately 5% were shared across a handful of donors.

An assay was performed, and its level was deep. Data came from immunoSEQ multiplex PCR; TCRdb stores just in-frame clones and leaves some out. The sample holds millions of clones, approximately 95% seen once. Naive CD8 cells, CD45RO-negative and positively selected for CCR7, excluded terminally differentiated effector memory CD45RA+ cells. Every donor, a Caucasian adult, lived in Nashville, Tennessee. The CDR3 has 13 amino acids. Germline V gene data show CDR1 as MNHNS and CDR2 as SASEGT. V lost 7 bases, J lost 4 bases, and 11 bases lay in between. The chain combines TRBV6-1 with TRBJ2-1; tentative D call: TRBD2 (7 bases). The sequence derives from a man in his late teens or twenties in good health. Sample: naive CD8+ T cells sorted from blood. The CDR3 loop is CASKEGGYNEQFF. DNA for the CDR3: TGTGCCAGCAAGGAGGGGGGGTACAATGAGCAGTTCTTC.